A single sample is the source of the 22 T cell receptor beta chains below, sequenced in a study of blood T cell repertoires in COVID-19. Sequencing was performed with immunoSEQ multiplex PCR; in TCRdb, only in-frame clones are kept and a portion is missing. The table has more than 120,000 clones, roughly 82% seen once. Sequencing was performed on peripheral blood. These TCRs come from a human donor in a cohort sampled during active COVID-19.

The chain has TRBV10-3 and TRBJ2-1; D possibly corresponds to TRBD1 (6 bases). The germline V gene encodes CDR1 ENHRY and CDR2 SYGVKD. The CDR3 is 15 residues long. Deletions cut 2 bases from V and 5 bases from J, with 13 bases between. The CDR3 region is CAISEVGATNNEQFF. The CDR3 region has the DNA TGTGCCATCAGTGAGGTGGGGGCTACAAACAATGAGCAGTTCTTC.

V usage is TRBV6-6 and J usage is TRBJ1-1; 9 bases line up with TRBD1. V lost 4 bases to trimming and J lost 5 bases; unmatched junction nucleotides: 8. CDR1 and CDR2 from the germline V gene are MNHNY and SVGAGI (reference sequence). The CDR3 spans 15 residues. CDR3 DNA sequence: TGTGCCAGCAGTTTAGCCGGGACAGGGCGAACTGAAGCTTTCTTT. Translation gives CASSLAGTGRTEAFF.

The V and J genes are TRBV27 and TRBJ2-3; possibly TRBD2 for D (5 bases). The germline V gene has CDR1 MNHEY and CDR2 SMNVEV (reference sequence). This CDR3 is 14 amino acids long. Deletions cut 5 bases from V and 6 bases from J, with 15 bases between. The CDR3 loop is CASSAGTLGDTQYF. CDR3 nucleotides: TGTGCCAGCAGTGCGGGCACACTGGGGGATACGCAGTATTTT.

The chain employs TRBV2 and TRBJ2-5, with 10 positions matching TRBD1. The trim removed 6 bases at V and 5 bases at J, leaving 9 bases unmatched. The CDR3 extends over 15 amino acids. CDR1 is SNHLY and CDR2 is FYNNEI in the germline V gene. As DNA, the CDR3 is TGTGCCAGCAGAGACCGACAGGGGGCGGGGGAGACCCAGTACTTC. Amino acid sequence: CASRDRQGAGETQYF. The variable domain in full, with the rest retrieved from reference TRBV2 and TRBJ2-5, is EPEVTQTPSHQVTQMGQEVILRCVPISNHLYFYWYRQILGQKVEFLVSFYNNEISEKSEIFDDQFSVERPDGSNFTLKIRSTKLEDSAMYFCASRDRQGAGETQYFGPGTRLLVL.

The chain joins TRBV27 to TRBJ1-4; weak D call: TRBD1 (5 bases). V dropped 2 bases and J dropped 10 bases, with 14 bases sitting between them. Per germline, CDR1 MNHEY and CDR2 SMNVEV (reference sequence). This CDR3 has 14 amino acids. The CDR3 DNA sequence: TGTGCCAGCAGTTTAACAGGTGGACCTTTAAAACTGTTTTTT. This codes for CASSLTGGPLKLFF.

The J gene is TRBJ2-1, the V gene TRBV18, with 9 positions matching TRBD2. This CDR3 is built from 14 residues. The V gene's germline CDR1 is KGHSH and CDR2 LQKENI. V shed 1 base and J 8 bases; nucleotides not matched to a gene: 3. The CDR3 region is CASSPRREGHEQFF. CDR3 in DNA: TGTGCCAGCTCACCACGGCGGGAGGGCCATGAGCAGTTCTTC.

The chain couples TRBV3-1 (or the pseudogene TRBV3-2) to TRBJ2-1; tentatively, D is TRBD2 (6 bases). The V gene lost 0 bases and the J gene lost 5 bases, with 20 bases spanning the gap. Germline V gene sequence: CDR1 LGHDT, CDR2 YNNKEL (reference sequence). CDR3 length equals 18 residues. The CDR3, as DNA: TGTGCCAGCAGCCAAGACTGGGGTCCTGCGGGGTGGCACAATGAGCAGTTCTTC. Its translation is CASSQDWGPAGWHNEQFF.

V and J are TRBV9 and TRBJ1-2; tentative D call: TRBD1 (5 bases). The CDR3 consists of 16 residues. Germline V gene lookup returns CDR1 SGDLS and CDR2 YYNGEE. V was shortened by 0 bases and J by 1 base, with 13 bases between the two germline ends. The CDR3 coding sequence is TGTGCCAGCAGCGTAGAGCCCCCGGACAATAACTATGGCTACACCTTC. Translation: CASSVEPPDNNYGYTF.

J is TRBJ1-6 and V is TRBV30; 8 nucleotides line up with TRBD1. In germline, CDR1 is GTSNPN, CDR2 SVGIG (reference sequence). V shed 0 bases and J 2 bases; nucleotides not matched to a gene: 15. The CDR3 length is 20 residues. This CDR3 is CAWSVGTGSTVGAYNSPLHF. CDR3 coding DNA: TGTGCCTGGAGTGTGGGGACAGGATCAACGGTAGGGGCCTATAATTCACCCCTCCACTTT.

This clone was seen only a few times. The chain couples TRBV18 to TRBJ2-7; tentative D call: TRBD1 (5 bases). V lost 4 bases and J 1 base, leaving 8 bases between the germline ends. The CDR3 covers 13 residues. Germline V gene sequence: CDR1 KGHSH, CDR2 LQKENI. The CDR3 region is CASSRDSSYEQYF. DNA for the CDR3: TGTGCCAGCTCACGTGACAGTTCCTACGAGCAGTACTTC.

The rearrangement joins TRBV6-5 to TRBJ2-4; D gene unclear. The CDR3 loop spans 16 amino acids. V lost 2 bases and J lost 0, with 11 bases in between. The germline gives CDR1 MNHEY, CDR2 SVGAGI. The CDR3 DNA reads as TGTGCCAGCAGTTACGGCACCCCCATAGCCAAAAACATTCAGTACTTC. As protein: CASSYGTPIAKNIQYF.

This sequence joins TRBV23-1 and TRBJ2-7; 10 bases map to TRBD1. TRBV23-1 qualifies as an ORF whose function is uncertain. V dropped 1 base and J dropped 5; count of bases not matched to a gene: 2. CDR3 length equals 14 residues. The CDR3 DNA reads TGCGCCAGCAGTCAATTAGGGACAGGGGACGAGCAGTACGTC. This codes for CASSQLGTGDEQYV.

This chain joins TRBV5-1 and TRBJ2-1, with D possibly TRBD1 on 8 matching bases. The length of the CDR3 is 15 residues. The germline CDR1 and CDR2 sequences are SGHRS and YFSETQ. Trimming shortened V by 6 bases and J by 3 bases, and 16 bases separated the two germline ends. The CDR3 sequence is CASTATGGDYNEQFF. CDR3 coding DNA: TGCGCCAGCACAGCCACAGGGGGGGACTACAATGAGCAGTTCTTC.

The chain has TRBV20-1 and TRBJ2-3; TRBD2 matches 8 bases. The CDR3 loop spans 15 amino acids. Germline CDR1 and CDR2: DFQATT and SNEGSKA (reference sequence). Losses at the gene ends were 3 bases for V and 4 bases for J; bases not matched to a gene: 9. The CDR3 DNA is TGCAGTGCTAGTACCCGGGAGGGGGGCCCAGATACGCAGTATTTT. This codes for CSASTREGGPDTQYF.

V is TRBV27 and J is TRBJ1-6; possible D gene TRBD1, 5 bases. V was cut by 6 bases and J by 8 bases, with 14 bases left in between. Germline lookup yields CDR1 MNHEY and CDR2 SMNVEV (reference sequence). This CDR3 has 14 residues. CDR3 protein: CASSRIEQDSPLHF. The DNA for the CDR3 is TGTGCCAGCAGCCGAATCGAACAGGATTCACCCCTCCACTTT.

This clone was detected a few times. The V and J genes are TRBV7-9 and TRBJ2-2; D gene unclear. Germline V gene lookup returns CDR1 SEHNR and CDR2 FQNEAQ (reference sequence). V lost 1 base and J lost 7, with 10 bases in between. The CDR3 length is 14 residues. The CDR3 loop reads CASSLGGSDGELFF. In nucleotides, the CDR3 is TGTGCCAGCAGCTTAGGTGGCTCCGACGGGGAGCTGTTTTTT. Supplemented by reference TRBV7-9 and TRBJ2-2, the full variable domain reads DTGVSQNPRHKITKRGQNVTFRCDPISEHNRLYWYRQTLGQGPEFLTYFQNEAQLEKSRLLSDRFSAERPKGSFSTLEIQRTEQGDSAMYLCASSLGGSDGELFFGEGSRLTVL.

This chain connects TRBV5-6 to TRBJ1-1; TRBD1 matches 8 bases. CDR3 length: 13 amino acids. CDR1 SGHDT and CDR2 YYEEEE come from the germline V gene. Trimming removed 3 bases from V and 5 bases from J; junction bases left unmatched: 3. The CDR3: CASSWDRNTEAFF. The CDR3 nucleotides read TGTGCCAGCAGCTGGGACAGGAATACTGAAGCTTTCTTT.

This chain links TRBV14 with TRBJ1-6; D is perhaps TRBD1 (5 bases). Germline CDR1 and CDR2: SGHDN and FVKESK. The ends were cut back, 6 bases at V and 8 bases at J, with 11 bases in the middle. The CDR3 runs to 13 residues. CDR3 DNA: TGTGCCAGCAGTACCCGGGGGGATTCACCCCTCCACTTT. Translation gives CASSTRGDSPLHF.

This clone was counted only a few times. The chain has TRBV5-1 and TRBJ2-1; 7 bases fit TRBD2. Germline loops: CDR1 SGHRS, CDR2 YFSETQ. Germline trimming cut 2 bases from V and 10 bases from J; bases unmatched to any gene: 12. This CDR3 is built from 15 residues. CDR3: CASSLGLASAGEQFF. Written as DNA, the CDR3 is TGCGCCAGCAGCTTAGGATTAGCATCAGCGGGAGAGCAGTTCTTC.

This chain uses TRBV28 with TRBJ1-1; a possible D gene is TRBD1 (5 bases). V lost 5 bases and J 5 bases, leaving 15 bases between the germline ends. Germline V gene data show CDR1 as MDHEN and CDR2 as SYDVKM. CDR3 length equals 14 residues. Written as DNA, the CDR3 is TGTGCCAGCAGTCCCCCGGGGGATGAGACTGAAGCTTTCTTT. Translated, it gives CASSPPGDETEAFF. The whole variable domain, remainder taken from reference TRBV28 and TRBJ1-1, is DVKVTQSSRYLVKRTGEKVFLECVQDMDHENMFWYRQDPGLGLRLIYFSYDVKMKEKGDIPEGYSVSREKKERFSLILESASTNQTSMYLCASSPPGDETEAFFGQGTRLTVV.

This chain uses TRBV2 with TRBJ1-5; 7 positions agree with TRBD1. This CDR3 comprises 14 residues. CDR1 and CDR2 (germline): SNHLY, FYNNEI. Trimming at V came to 7 bases and at J to 6 bases, leaving 9 bases not matched to a gene. This CDR3 is CASTDRAASQPQHF. The CDR3 DNA sequence: TGTGCCAGCACTGACAGGGCTGCTTCTCAGCCCCAGCATTTT.

Concerning this clone itself: This same CDR3 is encoded by further DNA sequences in the sample. The V call is TRBV6-1, the J call TRBJ1-3; D might be TRBD1 (5 bases). This CDR3 has 14 residues. Trimming removed 1 base at V and 2 bases at J, with 6 bases between. Germline values: CDR1 MNHNS, CDR2 SASEGT. CDR3: CASSEGQTGNTIYF. The CDR3 nucleotides read TGTGCCAGCAGTGAAGGACAGACTGGAAACACCATATATTTT.